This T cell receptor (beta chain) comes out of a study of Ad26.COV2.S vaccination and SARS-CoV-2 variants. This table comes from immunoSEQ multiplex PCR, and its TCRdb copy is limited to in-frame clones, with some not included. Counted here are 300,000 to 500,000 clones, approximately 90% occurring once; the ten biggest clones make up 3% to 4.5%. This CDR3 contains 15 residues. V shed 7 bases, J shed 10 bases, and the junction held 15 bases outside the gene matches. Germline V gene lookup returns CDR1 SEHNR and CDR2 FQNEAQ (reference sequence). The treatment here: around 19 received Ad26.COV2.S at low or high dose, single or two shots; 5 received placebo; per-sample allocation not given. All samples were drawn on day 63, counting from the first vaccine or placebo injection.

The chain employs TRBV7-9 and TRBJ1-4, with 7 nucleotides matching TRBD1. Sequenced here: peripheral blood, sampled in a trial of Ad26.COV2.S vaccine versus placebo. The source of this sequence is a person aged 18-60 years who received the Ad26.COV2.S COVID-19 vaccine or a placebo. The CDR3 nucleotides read TGTGCCAGCACCCCAGGGGGTGACAGCAAGGGAAAACTGTTTTTT. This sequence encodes CASTPGGDSKGKLFF.